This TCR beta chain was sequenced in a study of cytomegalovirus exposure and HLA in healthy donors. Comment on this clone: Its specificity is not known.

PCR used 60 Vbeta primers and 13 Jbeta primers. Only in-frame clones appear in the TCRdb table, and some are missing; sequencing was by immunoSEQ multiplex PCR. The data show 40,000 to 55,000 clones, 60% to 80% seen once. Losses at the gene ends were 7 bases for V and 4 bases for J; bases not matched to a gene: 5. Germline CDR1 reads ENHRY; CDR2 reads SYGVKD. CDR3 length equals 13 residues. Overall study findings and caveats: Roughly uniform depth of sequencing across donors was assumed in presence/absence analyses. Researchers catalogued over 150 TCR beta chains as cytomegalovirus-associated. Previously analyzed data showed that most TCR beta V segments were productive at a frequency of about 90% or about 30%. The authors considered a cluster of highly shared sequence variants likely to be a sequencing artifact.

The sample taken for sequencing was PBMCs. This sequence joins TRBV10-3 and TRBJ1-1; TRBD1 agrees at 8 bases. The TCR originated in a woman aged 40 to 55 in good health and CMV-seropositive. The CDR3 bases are TGTGCCATCAATACTGGACAGGGCACTGAAGCTTTCTTT. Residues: CAINTGQGTEAFF.